These 7 T cell receptor beta chains were sequenced from one sample in a study of CD8 T cells in Susac syndrome. A quantity of roughly 0.5 to 1 ug RNA underwent reverse transcription using random hexamers. Using its own MiXCR run on the immunoSEQ multiplex PCR reads, TCRdb lists one record per CDR3 protein. This table holds fewer than 85,000 distinct CDR3 sequences, approximately 95% found once. Source material: CD8+ T cells from PBMCs. Source of these receptors: a human donor with Susac syndrome.

Only one count was recorded for this clonotype. V is TRBV7-9 and J is TRBJ2-3; tentatively, D is TRBD1 or TRBD2 (5 bases each). Trimming pared 7 bases from V and 1 base from J, leaving 21 bases between. The germline gives CDR1 SEHNR, CDR2 FQNEAQ (reference sequence). CDR3 length: 17 residues. The CDR3 here is CASTKEGIRKGTDTQYF. Here the CDR3 DNA reads TGTGCCAGCACCAAAGAGGGGATTAGAAAGGGCACAGATACGCAGTATTTT.

The chain carries TRBV3-1 and TRBJ2-5; D tentatively fits TRBD1 or TRBD2 (6 bases each). CDR1 and CDR2 from the germline V gene are LGHDT and YNNKEL (reference sequence). Trimming left V 0 bases short and J 3 bases short, with 17 bases between. The length of the CDR3 is 17 residues. The DNA for the CDR3 is TGTGCCAGCAGCCAAGATGTCCCGAGGGGGGCCGAAGAGACCCAGTACTTC. Its translation is CASSQDVPRGAEETQYF.

The genes are TRBV13 and TRBJ2-7; weak D call: TRBD1 (6 bases). CDR1 is PRHDT and CDR2 is FYEKMQ in the germline V gene (reference sequence). The CDR3 has 16 amino acids. V was cut by 3 bases and J by 0 bases, with 15 bases left in between. This CDR3 reads CASSLQGQGSSYEQYF. The DNA of the CDR3 is TGTGCCAGCAGCTTGCAGGGGCAAGGGAGCTCCTACGAGCAGTACTTC.

V and J are TRBV6-6 and TRBJ2-3; D remains unclear. The V gene's germline CDR1 is MNHNY and CDR2 SVGAGI (reference sequence). The CDR3 is 15 amino acids. V was trimmed by 3 bases and J by 2 bases, leaving 12 bases between them. The CDR3 spells CASSYGNSYTDTQYF. Written as DNA, the CDR3 is TGTGCCAGCAGTTATGGTAACTCGTACACAGATACGCAGTATTTT.

The chain employs TRBV12-3 or TRBV12-4 and TRBJ2-2; D is uncertain. This CDR3 spans 16 amino acids. V was clipped by 3 bases and J by 0 bases, with 11 bases between them. CDR3 coding DNA: TGTGCCAGCAGTTTTTACGGGCCCTCGAACACCGGGGAGCTGTTTTTT. It codes for CASSFYGPSNTGELFF.

The chain links TRBV5-1 to TRBJ2-1; D call uncertain. Deletions cut 5 bases from V and 8 bases from J, with 11 bases between. The CDR3 contains 12 residues. Germline assignment: CDR1 SGHRS and CDR2 YFSETQ. The CDR3 loop reads CASRPYKDEQFF. The CDR3 DNA sequence: TGCGCCAGCAGGCCATACAAGGATGAGCAGTTCTTC.

V usage is TRBV11-2 and J usage is TRBJ2-3, with TRBD1 identical over 10 bases. CDR3 length equals 17 residues. Trimming at V came to 5 bases and at J to 1 base, leaving 9 bases not matched to a gene. The germline V gene has CDR1 SGHAT and CDR2 FQNNGV. This CDR3 reads CASSDRDRGRRTDTQYF. The CDR3 DNA sequence: TGTGCCAGCAGCGACCGGGACAGGGGCCGTCGCACAGATACGCAGTATTTT.